This T cell receptor beta chain was sequenced for a study of blood T cell repertoires in COVID-19. Across the study: Spain, Italy and the United States supplied samples that represented acute and convalescent COVID-19.

Per the original methods: Reference gene primer amplification yielded estimated nucleated cell counts. Libraries were prepared by immunoSEQ multiplex PCR; TCRdb keeps only in-frame clonotypes and omits some of them. The V and J calls and clone size are taken from that table; D and trimming were inferred from the DNA. The sample yields a few hundred thousand clones, 82% seen once. V was pared by 5 bases and J by 3 bases, with 19 bases between. The germline gives CDR1 SGHNT, CDR2 YENEEA. CDR3 length: 16 residues. The TCR originated in a woman aged 18-29 years with acute or convalescent COVID-19. The gene calls are TRBV11-3 and TRBJ2-5; D might be TRBD2 (6 bases). Specimen: peripheral blood. This chain's CDR3 is CASSLGIWREEETQYF. The DNA for the CDR3 is TGTGCCAGCAGCCTAGGCATATGGCGGGAAGAAGAGACCCAGTACTTC.